There are a few counts of the clone carrying this T cell receptor beta chain. Following RNA extraction, reverse transcription yielded cDNA that acted as the sequencing template. TCRdb's table, derived via immunoSEQ multiplex PCR, lists solely in-frame clones and lacks some. There are over 70,000 clones in the sample; around 67% occur only once, and 20% to 25% lies in the top ten. Described treatment: oral pan-JAK inhibitor, 5-10 mg twice daily. The investigators collected lesional scalp punch biopsies and peripheral blood from alopecia areata patients. Using a FACSAria, the CD4+ and CD8+ T cells were sorted from the PBMCs. Trimming took 0 bases from V and 0 from J; bases not matched to a gene: 4. The CDR3 is 18 amino acids. Germline CDR1 reads PRHDT; CDR2 reads FYEKMQ (reference sequence). This sample is drawn from a study of CD8+ T cells in alopecia areata.

This chain uses TRBV13 with TRBJ2-6, with 8 bases lining up with TRBD2. The source was CD8+ T cells sorted from blood, collected at week 24, from a patient treated with tofacitinib. This TCR came from a human donor with alopecia areata. The CDR3 reads CASSLGLAGPSGANVLTF. The CDR3 region has the DNA TGTGCCAGCAGCTTAGGTCTAGCGGGCCCCTCTGGGGCCAACGTCCTGACTTTC.